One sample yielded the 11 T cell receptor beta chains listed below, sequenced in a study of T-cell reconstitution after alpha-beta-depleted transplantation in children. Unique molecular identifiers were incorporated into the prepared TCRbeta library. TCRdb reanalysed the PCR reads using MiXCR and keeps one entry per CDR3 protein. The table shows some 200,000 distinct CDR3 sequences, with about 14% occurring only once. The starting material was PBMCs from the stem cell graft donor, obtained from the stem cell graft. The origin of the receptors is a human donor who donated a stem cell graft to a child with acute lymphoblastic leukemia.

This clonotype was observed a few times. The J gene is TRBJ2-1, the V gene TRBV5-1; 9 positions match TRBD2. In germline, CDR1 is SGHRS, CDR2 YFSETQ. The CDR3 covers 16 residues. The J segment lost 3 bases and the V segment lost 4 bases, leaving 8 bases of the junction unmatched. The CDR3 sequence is CASSVSGSRSYNEQFF. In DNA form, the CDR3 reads TGCGCCAGCAGCGTTAGCGGGAGCCGCAGCTACAATGAGCAGTTCTTC.

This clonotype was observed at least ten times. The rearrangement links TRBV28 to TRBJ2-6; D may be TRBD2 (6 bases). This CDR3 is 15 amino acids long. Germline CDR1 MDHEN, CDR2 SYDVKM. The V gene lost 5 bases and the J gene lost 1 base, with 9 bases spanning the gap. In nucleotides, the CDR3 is TGTGCCAGCAGTCCCGCGGGGTCTGGGGCCAACGTCCTGACTTTC. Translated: CASSPAGSGANVLTF.

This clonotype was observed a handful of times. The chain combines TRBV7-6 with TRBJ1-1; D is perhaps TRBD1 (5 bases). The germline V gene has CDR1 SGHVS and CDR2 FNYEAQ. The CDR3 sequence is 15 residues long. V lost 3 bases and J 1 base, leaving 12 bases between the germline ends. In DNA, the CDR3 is TGTGCCAGCAGCTTGAAGGCCACAGGGAACACTGAAGCTTTCTTT. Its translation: CASSLKATGNTEAFF.

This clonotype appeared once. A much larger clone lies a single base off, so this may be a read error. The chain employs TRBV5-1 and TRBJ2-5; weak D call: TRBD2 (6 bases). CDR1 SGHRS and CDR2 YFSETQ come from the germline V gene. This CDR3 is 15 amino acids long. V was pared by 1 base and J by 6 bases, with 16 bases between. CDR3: CASSLLTGVEQTQYF. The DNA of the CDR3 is TGCGCCAGCAGCTTGTTAACGGGAGTTGAACAGACCCAGTACTTC.

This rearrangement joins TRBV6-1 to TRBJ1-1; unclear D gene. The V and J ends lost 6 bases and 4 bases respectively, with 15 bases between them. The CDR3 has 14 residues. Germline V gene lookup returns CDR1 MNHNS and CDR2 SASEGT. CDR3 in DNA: TGTGCCAGCAGCCAATTCAAGGCGGGCACTGAAGCTTTCTTT. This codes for CASSQFKAGTEAFF.

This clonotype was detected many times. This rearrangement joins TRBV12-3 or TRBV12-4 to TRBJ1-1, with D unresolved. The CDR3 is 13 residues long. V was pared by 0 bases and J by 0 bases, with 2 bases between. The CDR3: CASSLAMNTEAFF. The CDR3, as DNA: TGTGCCAGCAGTTTAGCGATGAACACTGAAGCTTTCTTT.

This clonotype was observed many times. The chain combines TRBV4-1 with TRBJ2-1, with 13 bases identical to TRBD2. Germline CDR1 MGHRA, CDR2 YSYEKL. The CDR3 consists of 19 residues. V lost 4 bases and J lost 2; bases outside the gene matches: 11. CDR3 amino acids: CASSRGLAGDRGAYNEQFF. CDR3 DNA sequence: TGCGCCAGCAGCCGCGGACTAGCGGGAGACCGAGGGGCCTACAATGAGCAGTTCTTC.

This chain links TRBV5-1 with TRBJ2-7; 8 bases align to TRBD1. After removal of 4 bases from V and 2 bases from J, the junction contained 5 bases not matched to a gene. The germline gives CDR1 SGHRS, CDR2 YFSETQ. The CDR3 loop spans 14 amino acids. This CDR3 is CASSQTGVAYEQYF. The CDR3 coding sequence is TGCGCCAGCAGCCAGACAGGGGTCGCCTACGAGCAGTACTTC.

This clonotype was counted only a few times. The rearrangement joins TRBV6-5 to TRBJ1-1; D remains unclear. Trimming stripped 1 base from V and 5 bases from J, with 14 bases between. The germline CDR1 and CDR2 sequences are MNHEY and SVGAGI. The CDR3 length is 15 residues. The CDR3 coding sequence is TGTGCCAGCAGTTACTTACCGAGGAGTAGTACTGAAGCTTTCTTT. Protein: CASSYLPRSSTEAFF.

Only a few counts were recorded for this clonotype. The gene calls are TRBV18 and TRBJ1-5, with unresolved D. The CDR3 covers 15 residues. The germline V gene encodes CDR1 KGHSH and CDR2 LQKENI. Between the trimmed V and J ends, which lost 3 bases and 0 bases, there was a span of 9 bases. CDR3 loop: CASSPSLNSNQPQHF. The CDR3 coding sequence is TGTGCCAGCTCACCGTCCCTTAATAGCAATCAGCCCCAGCATTTT.

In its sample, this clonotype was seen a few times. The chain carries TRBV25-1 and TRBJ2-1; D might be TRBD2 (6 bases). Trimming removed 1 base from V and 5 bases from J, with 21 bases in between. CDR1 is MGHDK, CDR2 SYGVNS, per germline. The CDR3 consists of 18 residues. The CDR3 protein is CASSESNLPGDSNNEQFF. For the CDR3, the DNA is TGTGCCAGCAGTGAATCCAACCTCCCGGGAGATAGTAACAATGAGCAGTTCTTC.